This T cell receptor (beta chain) derives from a study of T cell responses to AZD1222 COVID-19 vaccine. Germline values: CDR1 MNHNS, CDR2 SASEGT. Trimming left V 1 base short and J 8 bases short, with 20 bases between. The length of the CDR3 is 16 residues. Notes on the study in general: As reported, nearly half of all spike-specific TCRs target variant regions that are unmutated. Repertoires were obtained solely post-peak T cell response. There were mostly white British donors and more females than males, and clonal diversity was possibly underestimated. Receipt of two AZD1222 doses was followed by a rise in Spike-specific TCR breadth and depth.

In its sample, this clone was seen a few times. Its cognate antigen is unknown. Sequenced by immunoSEQ multiplex PCR; TCRdb stores in-frame clones only, minus some. Of around 150,000 clones listed, approximately 85% are singletons. This TCR derives from an adult who received the MenACWY meningococcal vaccine as a control. The chain couples TRBV6-1 to TRBJ1-2; D not certain. The sample in question was peripheral blood, obtained 28 days after the second dose of the MenACWY control vaccine. CDR3 nucleotides: TGTGCCAGCAGTGAAGGGGTCCGGCGGGGTCTGGACGGCTACACCTTC. Translation gives CASSEGVRRGLDGYTF.